These T cell receptor beta chains were read from a single sample in a study of blood T cells in healthy people across ages. TCRdb called the 5' RACE reads again in MiXCR, with one record for every CDR3 protein. The data show about 1.8 million distinct CDR3 sequences, with about 49% seen just once and about 2.1% held by the top ten. Sequenced: blood. The receptor source for this set is a middle-aged woman in good health. CDR3s include the opening cysteine and the closing phenylalanine or tryptophan. The order of the fields is J gene, V gene, D gene, CDR3 length, clone size, CDR3 protein, CDR3 DNA. The D gene is left open where the match is weak. Size is stated for part of the rows, as once, few or many counts, or as a class when the clone is expanded.

TRBJ2-7	TRBV4-2	NA	16	few	CASSQEVGETLYEQYF	TGTGCCAGCAGCCAAGAAGTCGGGGAAACTCTCTACGAGCAGTACTTC
TRBJ2-5	TRBV6-2/TRBV6-3	TRBD1	17	NA	CACSTLTGGGRPETQYF	TGTGCCTGCAGTACCCTAACAGGGGGTGGCCGTCCGGAGACCCAGTACTTC
TRBJ2-7	TRBV10-3	TRBD2	17	few	CASLGQELAGGPYEQYF	TGTGCCAGCCTGGGACAGGAGCTAGCGGGGGGTCCGTACGAGCAGTACTTC
TRBJ2-4	TRBV15	NA	13	NA	CATSRDEGRIQYF	TGTGCCACCAGCAGAGATGAAGGGCGCATTCAGTACTTC
TRBJ2-5	TRBV24-1	NA	16	few	CATSDSGEGLGETQYF	TGTGCCACCAGTGATTCAGGGGAGGGGTTAGGAGAGACCCAGTACTTC
TRBJ2-4	TRBV6-5	NA	13	few	CASGTGAKNIQYF	TGTGCCAGCGGAACGGGGGCCAAAAACATTCAGTACTTC
TRBJ2-5	TRBV4-3	TRBD2	16	NA	CASNQAGTSGKETQYF	TGCGCCAGCAACCAAGCCGGGACTAGCGGAAAAGAGACCCAGTACTTC
TRBJ1-5	TRBV20-1	NA	13	few	CSAAGQNNQPQHF	TGCAGTGCCGCAGGACAGAACAATCAGCCCCAGCATTTT
TRBJ2-5	TRBV12-3/TRBV12-4	TRBD1	15	NA	CASRGNRGSIKTQYF	TGTGCCAGCAGAGGGAACAGGGGGAGCATTAAGACCCAGTACTTC
TRBJ1-1	TRBV5-4	TRBD1	18	NA	CASSVGTGRHLLNTEAFF	TGTGCCAGCAGCGTTGGGACAGGGAGACACCTGCTGAACACTGAAGCTTTCTTT
TRBJ2-3	TRBV5-1	TRBD1	14	NA	CASSLDQGANTQYF	TGCGCCAGCAGCTTGGATCAGGGGGCCAATACGCAGTATTTT
TRBJ2-1	TRBV6-2/TRBV6-3	TRBD2	16	NA	CASRVAGLAFAREQFF	TGTGCCAGCAGGGTAGCAGGACTAGCGTTCGCACGGGAGCAGTTCTTC
TRBJ1-5	TRBV20-1	NA	12	few	CSAQDKDQPQHF	TGCAGTGCACAGGACAAGGATCAGCCCCAGCATTTT
TRBJ2-3	TRBV6-5	TRBD2	19	NA	CASSYSSLAGLPRGDTQYF	TGTGCCAGCAGTTACTCATCACTAGCGGGACTCCCCCGGGGAGATACGCAGTATTTT
TRBJ2-3	TRBV7-2	NA	15	NA	CASSLFEIATDTQYF	TGTGCCAGCAGCTTATTCGAGATAGCGACAGATACGCAGTATTTT
TRBJ2-7	TRBV20-1	NA	14	NA	CSACLRDGSYEQYF	TGCAGTGCTTGCCTCCGGGACGGATCCTACGAGCAGTACTTC
TRBJ2-1	TRBV6-2/TRBV6-3	NA	17	few	CASRSHGGPAWDNEQFF	TGTGCCAGCAGATCCCATGGGGGGCCGGCTTGGGACAATGAGCAGTTCTTC
TRBJ1-2	TRBV9	NA	13	NA	CASNPGANYGYTF	TGTGCCAGCAACCCAGGGGCTAACTATGGCTACACCTTC
TRBJ2-7	TRBV5-1	NA	13	NA	CASSLAIQGEQYF	TGCGCCAGCAGCTTGGCCATACAGGGTGAGCAGTACTTC
TRBJ2-1	TRBV9	NA	11	few	CASSVADEQFF	TGTGCCAGCAGCGTAGCAGATGAGCAGTTCTTC
TRBJ2-3	TRBV4-3	TRBD2	15	NA	CASSRGLNSGATQYF	TGCGCCAGCAGCCGAGGGTTGAATAGCGGGGCTACGCAGTATTTT
TRBJ2-3	TRBV4-2	TRBD2	16	NA	CASSSPAGADTDTQYF	TGTGCCAGCAGCTCACCAGCGGGGGCCGACACAGATACGCAGTATTTT
TRBJ2-5	TRBV6-6	NA	16	NA	CASSKLWGEIVETQYF	TGTGCCAGCAGTAAACTATGGGGGGAGATCGTCGAGACCCAGTACTTC
TRBJ1-5	TRBV7-8	NA	17	NA	CASSREGPPLLPQPQHF	TGTGCCAGCAGTCGGGAGGGGCCCCCCCTTTTGCCTCAGCCCCAGCATTTT
TRBJ2-7	TRBV10-3	NA	13	NA	CAISESGGTEQYF	TGTGCCATCAGTGAGTCCGGCGGCACCGAGCAGTACTTC
TRBJ1-1	TRBV6-5	NA	13	few	CASSPQTSTEAFF	TGTGCCAGCAGTCCCCAGACTAGCACTGAAGCTTTCTTT